The 2 T cell receptor beta chains in this list originate from one sample, sequenced in a study of OX40 agonist ivuxolimab in advanced cancers. Generated by immunoSEQ multiplex PCR, the TCRdb table keeps only in-frame clones and is missing some. The table has tens of thousands of clones, approximately 86% seen once; the top ten hold roughly 25%. This sample comprised CD4+ or CD8+ T cells sorted from blood, obtained in a trial of the OX40 agonist ivuxolimab. These receptors all stem from an adult with an advanced solid tumor such as melanoma, head and neck, liver or kidney cancer.

The chain couples TRBV28 to TRBJ2-3, with unresolved D. This CDR3 spans 13 amino acids. Germline V CDR1 and CDR2: MDHEN, SYDVKM. Trimming cost V 3 bases and J 2 bases, with 6 bases left between them. The CDR3 coding sequence is TGTGCCAGCAGTTTGACGGACACAGATACGCAGTATTTT. Protein product: CASSLTDTDTQYF.

The genes are TRBV28 and TRBJ2-1; D is unclear. Trimming removed 3 bases at V and 6 bases at J, with 9 bases between. The germline CDR1 and CDR2 sequences are MDHEN and SYDVKM. The CDR3 length is 13 residues. This CDR3 reads CASSLSLPNEQFF. In nucleotides, the CDR3 is TGTGCCAGCAGTTTGTCACTACCCAATGAGCAGTTCTTC.